Listed here are 17 T cell receptor beta chains from one sample, sequenced in a study of T cells after yellow fever vaccination. Each CDR3 protein gets one entry after TCRdb re-called the 5' RACE reads with MiXCR. The repertoire holds about 22,000 distinct CDR3 sequences, around 5.2% seen once, with 20% in the top ten. This material consisted of PBMCs, either bulk or a sorted T-cell subset (CD4+, CD8+, memory, or dextramer-sorted; not recorded which), taken roughly 47 days after the first yellow fever vaccination. The receptor set was obtained from a man aged 18-30 years who received the YFV17D yellow fever vaccine.

This clonotype was counted ten times or more. The gene calls are TRBV5-1 and TRBJ1-1, with D possibly matching TRBD1 (5 bases). Germline CDR1 and CDR2: SGHRS and YFSETQ. The CDR3 is made up of 14 amino acids. V shed 2 bases and J shed 2 bases, with 10 bases lying between them. CDR3 sequence reads: CASSFSQGNTEAFF. As DNA, the CDR3 is TGCGCCAGCAGCTTTTCTCAGGGTAACACTGAAGCTTTCTTT. Together with reference TRBV5-1 and TRBJ1-1, the CDR3 gives the full variable domain: KAGVTQTPRYLIKTRGQQVTLSCSPISGHRSVSWYQQTPGQGLQFLFEYFSETQRNKGNFPGRFSGRQFSNSRSEMNVSTLELGDSALYLCASSFSQGNTEAFFGQGTRLTVV.

This clonotype was seen many times. V and J are TRBV5-1 and TRBJ2-7, with D tentatively TRBD1 (5 bases). Germline CDR1 and CDR2: SGHRS and YFSETQ. This CDR3 is built from 15 residues. V was pared by 0 bases and J by 5 bases, with 15 bases between. The CDR3 loop reads CASSLEGQGSDEQYV. The CDR3 DNA reads as TGCGCCAGCAGCTTGGAAGGGCAGGGCAGCGACGAGCAGTACGTC.

This clonotype was recorded many times. The chain recombines TRBV20-1 with TRBJ2-5; 7 bases line up with TRBD1. The CDR3 spans 15 residues. The V segment lost 8 bases and the J segment 0 bases; nucleotides outside the gene matches: 12. Germline CDR1 reads DFQATT; CDR2 reads SNEGSKA (reference sequence). CDR3 coding DNA: TGCAGTCCAGCCCGGGACAGTTGGTACCAAGAGACCCAGTACTTC. This encodes CSPARDSWYQETQYF.

As concerns this clonotype: It may be a read error: a sequence one base away is much more abundant. The genes are TRBV24-1 and TRBJ2-3, with TRBD2 as a possible D gene (5 bases). Germline V gene lookup returns CDR1 KGHDR and CDR2 SFDVKD. V lost 5 bases and J 2 bases, leaving 13 bases between the germline ends. This CDR3 contains 15 residues. The CDR3, as DNA: TGTGCCACCAGTGGGTCCGGGATCCACACAGATACGCAGTATTTT. Translating gives CATSGSGIHTDTQYF.

This clonotype has ten or more counts. The V call is TRBV2, the J call TRBJ2-1; maybe TRBD2 (7 bases). Germline loops: CDR1 SNHLY, CDR2 FYNNEI. The CDR3 has 12 residues. This chain's CDR3 is CAKGGGAEEQFF. DNA for the CDR3: TGTGCAAAGGGAGGGGGGGCCGAAGAGCAGTTCTTC. Based on the CDR3 plus reference TRBV2 and TRBJ2-1, the full variable domain is EPEVTQTPSHQVTQMGQEVILRCVPISNHLYFYWYRQILGQKVEFLVSFYNNEISEKSEIFDDQFSVERPDGSNFTLKIRSTKLEDSAMYFCAKGGGAEEQFFGPGTRLTVL.

This clonotype was found many times. The chain combines TRBV12-3 or TRBV12-4 with TRBJ1-1; a possible D gene is TRBD1 (5 bases). V was shortened by 1 base and J by 4 bases, with 10 bases between the two germline ends. The CDR3 extends over 14 amino acids. The CDR3 sequence: CASSLEGTGTEAFF. The CDR3 DNA is TGTGCCAGCAGTTTAGAGGGAACAGGCACTGAAGCTTTCTTT.

Ten or more counts support this clonotype. The CDR3 DNA reads TGCGCCAGCTCCCCCGAGGGATCCCCGGGACAGGTGAACAATGAGCAGTTCTTC. This encodes CASSPEGSPGQVNNEQFF. The V and J genes are TRBV5-1 and TRBJ2-1, with TRBD1 identical over 8 bases. Trimming at V came to 7 bases and at J to 5 bases, leaving 20 bases not matched to a gene. The germline CDR1 and CDR2 sequences are SGHRS and YFSETQ. CDR3 length equals 18 residues.

This clonotype was counted ten times or more. The rearrangement joins TRBV28 to TRBJ2-6; the D gene is possibly TRBD1 (6 bases). The CDR3 is made up of 17 amino acids. Trimming cost V 6 bases and J 2 bases, with 17 bases left between them. Germline assignment: CDR1 MDHEN and CDR2 SYDVKM. In DNA form, the CDR3 reads TGTGCCAGCAGCCCTCGAAGAGGGGGAACTGGGGCCAACGTCCTGACTTTC. Its protein is CASSPRRGGTGANVLTF.

This clonotype occurred many times. The chain links TRBV5-1 to TRBJ2-1; 9 bases are a match to TRBD1. The V segment lost 0 bases and the J segment 5 bases; nucleotides outside the gene matches: 3. The CDR3 has 15 residues. Germline loops: CDR1 SGHRS, CDR2 YFSETQ. The CDR3 loop is CASSLGGTGHNEQFF. The CDR3 DNA is TGCGCCAGCAGCTTGGGGGGGACAGGGCACAATGAGCAGTTCTTC. The variable domain in full, with the rest retrieved from reference TRBV5-1 and TRBJ2-1, is KAGVTQTPRYLIKTRGQQVTLSCSPISGHRSVSWYQQTPGQGLQFLFEYFSETQRNKGNFPGRFSGRQFSNSRSEMNVSTLELGDSALYLCASSLGGTGHNEQFFGPGTRLTVL.

The chain's CDR3 is CASSYPGGGNEQFF. In DNA form, the CDR3 reads TGTGCCAGCAGTTACCCCGGGGGAGGGAATGAGCAGTTCTTC. V gene TRBV7-9 combines with J gene TRBJ2-1, with 7 bases identical to TRBD2. CDR1 is SEHNR, CDR2 FQNEAQ, per germline (reference sequence). This CDR3 comprises 14 residues. With 6 bases clipped from V and 7 bases from J, the junction kept 9 bases outside the gene matches.

This clonotype was seen at least ten times. The chain uses TRBV5-1 and TRBJ1-3; D is uncertain. V lost 3 bases and J 2 bases, leaving 6 bases between the germline ends. The germline V gene has CDR1 SGHRS and CDR2 YFSETQ. CDR3 length: 13 amino acids. The CDR3 sequence is CASSSKTGNTIYF. In DNA, the CDR3 is TGCGCCAGCAGCTCCAAAACTGGAAACACCATATATTTT.

Ten or more counts support this clonotype. The V call is TRBV20-1, the J call TRBJ2-1, with D perhaps matching TRBD1 (5 bases). Germline assignment: CDR1 DFQATT and CDR2 SNEGSKA (reference sequence). There are 14 residues in the CDR3. V was cut by 3 bases and J by 1 base, with 10 bases left in between. As DNA, the CDR3 is TGCAGTGCTAGGGACACGGTATCCTACAATGAGCAGTTCTTC. Amino acid sequence: CSARDTVSYNEQFF.

This clonotype has a count of ten or more. V gene TRBV5-4 combines with J gene TRBJ2-1; either TRBD1 or TRBD2 may supply D (6 bases each). Trimming cost V 5 bases and J 2 bases, with 11 bases left between them. Per germline, CDR1 SGHNT and CDR2 YYREEE (reference sequence). This CDR3 is built from 14 residues. CDR3 loop: CASREGGTYNEQFF. Written as DNA, the CDR3 is TGTGCCAGCAGAGAGGGGGGTACCTACAATGAGCAGTTCTTC.

This clonotype showed up many times. The V call is TRBV12-3 or TRBV12-4, the J call TRBJ1-2, with D tentatively TRBD1 (5 bases). The CDR3 covers 16 residues. V was trimmed by 5 bases and J by 5 bases, leaving 21 bases between them. This CDR3 reads CASSTLRRDVFYGYTF. The DNA for the CDR3 is TGTGCCAGCAGTACCTTACGCCGGGACGTATTTTATGGCTACACCTTC.

At least ten counts were recorded for this clonotype. V usage is TRBV7-2 and J usage is TRBJ2-1, with D uncertain. Trimming cost V 5 bases and J 3 bases, with 11 bases left between them. There are 14 residues in the CDR3. CDR1 SGHTA and CDR2 FQGNSA come from the germline V gene. CDR3 nucleotide sequence: TGTGCCAGCAGCAGATCCGGGCTCTACAATGAGCAGTTCTTC. Amino acids: CASSRSGLYNEQFF.

This clonotype showed up many times. V and J are TRBV6-6 and TRBJ2-2; TRBD1 might be the D (5 bases). Germline V gene lookup returns CDR1 MNHNY and CDR2 SVGAGI (reference sequence). Trimming removed 6 bases from V and 6 bases from J, with 8 bases in between. This CDR3 is built from 12 residues. The CDR3 coding sequence is TGTGCCAGCAGGTCCAGGGCCGGGGAGCTGTTTTTT. Its protein product is CASRSRAGELFF.

This clonotype has ten or more counts. The gene calls are TRBV29-1 and TRBJ1-3, with D possibly matching TRBD1 (5 bases). Germline V gene sequence: CDR1 SQVTM, CDR2 ANQGSEA. The CDR3 runs to 14 residues. Trimming shortened V by 4 bases and J by 4 bases, and 14 bases separated the two germline ends. The CDR3 coding sequence is TGCAGCGTTGCAGACCCAGGGCAAGGAAACACCATATATTTT. It is translated as CSVADPGQGNTIYF.